Many counts were recorded for the clone carrying this T cell receptor (beta chain). Its antigen is as yet unknown. The sample belongs to a study of tumor and adjacent non-tumor tissue in lung cancer. No cell sorting was done before RNA was extracted from the tissue. This non-tumor lung sample came from over 3 cm beyond the tumor edge. Three rounds of nested PCR, following a modified ARM-PCR protocol, produced the TCRbeta library. MiXCR was run by TCRdb on the multiplex PCR reads, yielding one entry per CDR3 protein. The sample records about 80,000 distinct CDR3 sequences, roughly 80% being singletons. Notes on the study in general: Patients with more diverse tumor TCRs had worse survival. Normal lung showed higher cumulative top 100 clone frequency than tumor.

The source material was distant non-tumor lung tissue. The clonotype originates from a man aged 55 to 70 with non-small cell lung cancer.

In nucleotides, the CDR3 is TGCGCCAGCAGTGAAGGGACAGTCTTAACCGGGGAGCTGTTTTTT. Amino acids: CASSEGTVLTGELFF. The chain recombines TRBV10-1 with TRBJ2-2, with 7 bases fitting TRBD1. Per the germline V gene, CDR1 is WNHNN and CDR2 is SYGVQD (reference sequence). The CDR3 length is 15 residues. Losses at the gene ends were 3 bases for V and 5 bases for J; bases not matched to a gene: 6.